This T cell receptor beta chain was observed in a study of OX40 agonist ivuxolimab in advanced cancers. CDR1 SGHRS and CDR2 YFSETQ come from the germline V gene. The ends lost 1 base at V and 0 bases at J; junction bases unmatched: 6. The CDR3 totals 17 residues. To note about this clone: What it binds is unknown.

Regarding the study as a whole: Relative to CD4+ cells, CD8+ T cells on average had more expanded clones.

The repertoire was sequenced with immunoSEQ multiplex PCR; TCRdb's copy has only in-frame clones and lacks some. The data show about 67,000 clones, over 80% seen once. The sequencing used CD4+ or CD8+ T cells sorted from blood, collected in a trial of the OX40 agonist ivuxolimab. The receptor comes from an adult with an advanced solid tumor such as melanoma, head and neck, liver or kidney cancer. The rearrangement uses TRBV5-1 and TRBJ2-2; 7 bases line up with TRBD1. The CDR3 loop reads CASSLPGQHANTGELFF. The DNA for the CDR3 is TGCGCCAGCAGCTTGCCGGGACAGCACGCGAACACCGGGGAGCTGTTTTTT. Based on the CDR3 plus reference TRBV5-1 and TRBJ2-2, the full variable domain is KAGVTQTPRYLIKTRGQQVTLSCSPISGHRSVSWYQQTPGQGLQFLFEYFSETQRNKGNFPGRFSGRQFSNSRSEMNVSTLELGDSALYLCASSLPGQHANTGELFFGEGSRLTVL.